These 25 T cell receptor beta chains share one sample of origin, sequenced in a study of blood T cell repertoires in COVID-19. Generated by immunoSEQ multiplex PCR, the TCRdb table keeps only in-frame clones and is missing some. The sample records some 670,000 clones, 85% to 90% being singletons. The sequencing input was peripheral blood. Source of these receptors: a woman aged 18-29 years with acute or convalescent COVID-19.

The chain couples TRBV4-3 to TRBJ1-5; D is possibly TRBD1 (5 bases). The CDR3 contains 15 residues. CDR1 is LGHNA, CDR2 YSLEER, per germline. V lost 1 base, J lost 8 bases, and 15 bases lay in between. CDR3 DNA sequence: TGCGCCAGCAGCCAAGGTCGGGGGAATTGGGAGCCCCAGCATTTT. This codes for CASSQGRGNWEPQHF.

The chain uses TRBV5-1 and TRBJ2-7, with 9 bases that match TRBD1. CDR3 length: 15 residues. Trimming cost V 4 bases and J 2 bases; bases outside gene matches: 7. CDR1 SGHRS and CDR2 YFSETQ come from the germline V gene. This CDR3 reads CASSPAGTGTYEQYF. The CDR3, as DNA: TGCGCCAGCAGCCCTGCGGGGACAGGGACCTACGAGCAGTACTTC.

CDR3 nucleotide sequence: TGTGCCAGCAGCCAAGCGGGGAGGGGACGGGATTCACCCCTCCACTTT. Protein: CASSQAGRGRDSPLHF. The rearrangement links TRBV4-2 to TRBJ1-6; perhaps TRBD1 as D (5 bases). Germline CDR1 is LGHNA and CDR2 is YNFKEQ. V lost 1 base and J 8 bases, leaving 15 bases between the germline ends. CDR3 size: 16 residues.

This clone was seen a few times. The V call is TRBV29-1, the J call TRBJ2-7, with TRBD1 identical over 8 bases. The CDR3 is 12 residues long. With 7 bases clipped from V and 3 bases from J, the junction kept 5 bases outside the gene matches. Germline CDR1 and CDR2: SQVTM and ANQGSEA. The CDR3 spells CSAGQGVYEQYF. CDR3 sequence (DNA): TGCAGCGCCGGACAGGGAGTCTACGAGCAGTACTTC.

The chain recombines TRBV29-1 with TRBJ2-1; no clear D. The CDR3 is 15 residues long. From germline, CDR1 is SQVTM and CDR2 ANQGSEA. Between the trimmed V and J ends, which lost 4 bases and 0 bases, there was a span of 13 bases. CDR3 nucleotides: TGCAGCGTTGCGTTGGGCCTCAACTCCTACAATGAGCAGTTCTTC. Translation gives CSVALGLNSYNEQFF.

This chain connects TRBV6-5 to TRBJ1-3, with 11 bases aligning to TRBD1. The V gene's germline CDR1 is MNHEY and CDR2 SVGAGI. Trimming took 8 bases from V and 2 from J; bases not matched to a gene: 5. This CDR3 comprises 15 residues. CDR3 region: CASWPGQGAGNTIYF. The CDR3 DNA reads TGTGCCAGCTGGCCGGGACAGGGGGCTGGAAACACCATATATTTT.

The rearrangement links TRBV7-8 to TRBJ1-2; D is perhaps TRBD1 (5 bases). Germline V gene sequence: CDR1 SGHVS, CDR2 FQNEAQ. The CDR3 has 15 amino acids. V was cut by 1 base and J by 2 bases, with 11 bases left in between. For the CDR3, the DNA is TGTGCCAGCAGCTTAGGGGGACTCGCGAACTATGGCTACACCTTC. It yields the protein CASSLGGLANYGYTF.

CDR3 sequence reads: CASSQEWDRGRRETQYF. For the CDR3, the DNA is TGTGCCAGCAGCCAAGAATGGGACAGGGGGCGGCGAGAGACCCAGTACTTC. The gene calls are TRBV3-1 (or the pseudogene TRBV3-2) and TRBJ2-5; 12 nucleotides line up with TRBD1. Unmatched junction bases numbered 6, after V lost 0 bases and J lost 4 bases. This CDR3 is 17 amino acids long. In germline, CDR1 is LGHDT, CDR2 YNNKEL (reference sequence).

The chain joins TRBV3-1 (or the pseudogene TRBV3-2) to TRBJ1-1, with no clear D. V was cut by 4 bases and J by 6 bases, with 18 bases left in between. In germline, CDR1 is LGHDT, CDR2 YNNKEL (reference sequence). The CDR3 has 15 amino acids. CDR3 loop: CASSPSERPRAEAFF. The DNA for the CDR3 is TGTGCCAGCAGCCCTTCCGAACGCCCGAGAGCTGAAGCTTTCTTT.

CDR3 in amino acids: CASTPWEGNEQYF. In nucleotides, the CDR3 is TGTGCCAGCACCCCCTGGGAGGGAAACGAGCAGTACTTC. V gene TRBV6-5 combines with J gene TRBJ2-7; 7 bases are shared with TRBD2. The CDR3 has 13 residues. V dropped 7 bases and J dropped 5; count of bases not matched to a gene: 8. Germline CDR1 is MNHEY and CDR2 is SVGAGI.

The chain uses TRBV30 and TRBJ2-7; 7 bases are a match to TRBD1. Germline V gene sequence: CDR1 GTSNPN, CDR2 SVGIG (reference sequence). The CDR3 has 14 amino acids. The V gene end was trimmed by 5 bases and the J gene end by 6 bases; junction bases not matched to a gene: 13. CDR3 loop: CAWSRDRRFGEQYF. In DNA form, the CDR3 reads TGTGCCTGGTCTCGGGACAGAAGATTCGGCGAGCAGTACTTC.

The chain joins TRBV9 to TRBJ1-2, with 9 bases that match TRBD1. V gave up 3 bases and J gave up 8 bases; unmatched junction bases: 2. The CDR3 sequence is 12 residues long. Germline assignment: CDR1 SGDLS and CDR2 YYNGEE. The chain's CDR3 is CASSGTGEGYTF. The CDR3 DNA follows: TGTGCCAGCAGCGGGACAGGGGAGGGCTACACCTTC.

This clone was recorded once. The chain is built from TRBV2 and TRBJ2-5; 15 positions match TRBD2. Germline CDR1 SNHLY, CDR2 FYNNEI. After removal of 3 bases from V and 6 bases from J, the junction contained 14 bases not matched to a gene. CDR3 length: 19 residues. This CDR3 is CASSDSGLAGGPWGQTQYF. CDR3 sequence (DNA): TGTGCCAGCAGTGATAGTGGACTAGCGGGGGGGCCATGGGGACAGACCCAGTACTTC.

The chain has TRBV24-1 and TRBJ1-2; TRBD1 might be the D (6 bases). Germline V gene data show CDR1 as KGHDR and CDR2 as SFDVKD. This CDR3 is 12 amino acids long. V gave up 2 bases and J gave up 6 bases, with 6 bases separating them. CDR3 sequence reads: CATSDWGHGYTF. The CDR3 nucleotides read TGTGCCACCAGTGATTGGGGGCATGGCTACACCTTC.

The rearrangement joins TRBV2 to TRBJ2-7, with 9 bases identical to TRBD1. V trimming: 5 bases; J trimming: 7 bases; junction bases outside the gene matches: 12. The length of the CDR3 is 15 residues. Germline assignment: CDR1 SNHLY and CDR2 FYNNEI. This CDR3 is CASSWTGAPGGEQYF. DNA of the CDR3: TGTGCCAGCAGTTGGACAGGGGCTCCTGGAGGAGAGCAGTACTTC.

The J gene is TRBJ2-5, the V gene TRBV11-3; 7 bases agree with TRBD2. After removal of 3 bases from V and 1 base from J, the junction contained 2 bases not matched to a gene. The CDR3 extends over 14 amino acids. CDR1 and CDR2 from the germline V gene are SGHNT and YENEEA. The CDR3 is CASSLGGSQETQYF. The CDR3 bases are TGTGCCAGCAGCTTGGGGGGGTCCCAAGAGACCCAGTACTTC. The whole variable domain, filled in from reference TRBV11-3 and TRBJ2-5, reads EAGVVQSPRYKIIEKKQPVAFWCNPISGHNTLYWYLQNLGQGPELLIRYENEEAVDDSQLPKDRFSAERLKGVDSTLKIQPAELGDSAVYLCASSLGGSQETQYFGPGTRLLVL.

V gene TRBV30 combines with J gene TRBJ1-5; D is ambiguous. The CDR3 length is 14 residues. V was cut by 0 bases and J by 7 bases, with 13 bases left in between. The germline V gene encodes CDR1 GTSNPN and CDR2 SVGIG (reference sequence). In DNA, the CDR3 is TGTGCCTGGAGTGTAGCGGGGATCGGACAGCCCCAGCATTTT. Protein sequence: CAWSVAGIGQPQHF.

CDR3 coding DNA: TGCAGCGTTAATCCCATTCGGGGATATGGCTACACCTTC. Translated: CSVNPIRGYGYTF. This chain links TRBV29-1 with TRBJ1-2; no firm D call. Germline V CDR1 and CDR2: SQVTM, ANQGSEA. The V gene lost 5 bases and the J gene lost 5 bases, with 15 bases spanning the gap. The CDR3 extends over 13 amino acids.

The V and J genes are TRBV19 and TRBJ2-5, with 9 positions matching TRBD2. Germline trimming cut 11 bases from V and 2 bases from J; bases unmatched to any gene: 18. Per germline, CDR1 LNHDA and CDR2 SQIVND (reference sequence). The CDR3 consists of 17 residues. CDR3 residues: CACRNHLASGEQETQYF. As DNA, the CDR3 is TGTGCCTGCCGAAACCACCTGGCTAGCGGGGAACAAGAGACCCAGTACTTC.

The DNA for the CDR3 is TGTGCCAGCAGTCGCCGGACCGGGACAGGTGCCTCTGGAAACACCATATATTTT. It yields the protein CASSRRTGTGASGNTIYF. This rearrangement joins TRBV27 to TRBJ1-3; 8 bases align to TRBD1. Per germline, CDR1 MNHEY and CDR2 SMNVEV (reference sequence). This CDR3 is built from 18 residues. The junction had 12 bases not matched to a gene; V was cut back by 5 bases and J by 0 bases.

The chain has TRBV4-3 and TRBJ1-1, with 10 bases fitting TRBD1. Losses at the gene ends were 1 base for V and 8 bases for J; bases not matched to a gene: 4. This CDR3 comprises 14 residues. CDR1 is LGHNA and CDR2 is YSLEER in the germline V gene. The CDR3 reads CASSQAGTGEEAFF. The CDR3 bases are TGCGCCAGCAGCCAAGCTGGGACAGGGGAAGAAGCTTTCTTT.

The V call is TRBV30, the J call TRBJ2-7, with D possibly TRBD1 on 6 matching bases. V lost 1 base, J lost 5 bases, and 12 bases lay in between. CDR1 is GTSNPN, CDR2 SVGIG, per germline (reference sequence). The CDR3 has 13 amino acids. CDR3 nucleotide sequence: TGTGCCTGGAGTGGAGGGGGAAGAGACGAGCAGTACTTC. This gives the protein CAWSGGGRDEQYF.

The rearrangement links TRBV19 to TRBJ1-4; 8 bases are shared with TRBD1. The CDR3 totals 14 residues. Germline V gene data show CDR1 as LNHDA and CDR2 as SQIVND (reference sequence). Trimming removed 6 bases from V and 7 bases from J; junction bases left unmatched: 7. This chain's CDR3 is CASSQQGEGEKLFF. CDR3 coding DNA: TGTGCCAGTAGCCAACAGGGGGAAGGTGAAAAACTGTTTTTT.

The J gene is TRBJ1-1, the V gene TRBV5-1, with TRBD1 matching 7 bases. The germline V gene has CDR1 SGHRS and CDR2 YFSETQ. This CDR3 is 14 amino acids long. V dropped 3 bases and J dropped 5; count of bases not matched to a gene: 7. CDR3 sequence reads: CASSSQGGRTEAFF. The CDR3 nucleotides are TGCGCCAGCAGCTCCCAGGGGGGCAGGACTGAAGCTTTCTTT.

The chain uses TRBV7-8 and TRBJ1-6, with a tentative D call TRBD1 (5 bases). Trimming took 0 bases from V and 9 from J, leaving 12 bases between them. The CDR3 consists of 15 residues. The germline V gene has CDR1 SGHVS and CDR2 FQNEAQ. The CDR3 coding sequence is TGTGCCAGCAGCTTAGCGGGAGGGGCGACTTCACCCCTCCACTTT. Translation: CASSLAGGATSPLHF. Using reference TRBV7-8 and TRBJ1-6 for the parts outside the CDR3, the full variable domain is GAGVSQSPRYKVAKRGQDVALRCDPISGHVSLFWYQQALGQGPEFLTYFQNEAQLDKSGLPSDRFFAERPEGSVSTLKIQRTQQEDSAVYLCASSLAGGATSPLHFGNGTRLTVT.